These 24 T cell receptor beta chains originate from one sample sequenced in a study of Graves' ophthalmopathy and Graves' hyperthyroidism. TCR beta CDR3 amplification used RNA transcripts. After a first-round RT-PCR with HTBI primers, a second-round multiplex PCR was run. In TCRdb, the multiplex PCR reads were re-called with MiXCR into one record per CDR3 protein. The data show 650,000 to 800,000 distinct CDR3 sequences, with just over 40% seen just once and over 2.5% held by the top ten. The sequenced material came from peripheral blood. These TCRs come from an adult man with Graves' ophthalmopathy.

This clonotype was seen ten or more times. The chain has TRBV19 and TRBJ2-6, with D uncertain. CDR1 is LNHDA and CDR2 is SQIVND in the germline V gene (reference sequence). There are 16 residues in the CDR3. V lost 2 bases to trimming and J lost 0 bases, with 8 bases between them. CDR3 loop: CASSINGASGANVLTF. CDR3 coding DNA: TGTGCCAGTAGTATAAACGGTGCCTCTGGGGCCAACGTCCTGACTTTC.

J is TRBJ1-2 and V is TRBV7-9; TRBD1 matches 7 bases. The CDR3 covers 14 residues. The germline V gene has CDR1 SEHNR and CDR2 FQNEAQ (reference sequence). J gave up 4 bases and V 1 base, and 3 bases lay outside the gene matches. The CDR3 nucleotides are TGTGCCAGCAGCTTAGATCAGGGGGTCTATGGCTACACCTTC. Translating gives CASSLDQGVYGYTF.

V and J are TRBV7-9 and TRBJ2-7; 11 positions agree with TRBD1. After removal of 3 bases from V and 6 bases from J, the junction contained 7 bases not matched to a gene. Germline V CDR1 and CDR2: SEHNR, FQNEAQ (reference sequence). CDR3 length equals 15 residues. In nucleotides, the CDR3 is TGTGCCAGCAGCTTCCGGGACAGGGGGAGCCCCGAGCAGTACTTC. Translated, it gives CASSFRDRGSPEQYF.

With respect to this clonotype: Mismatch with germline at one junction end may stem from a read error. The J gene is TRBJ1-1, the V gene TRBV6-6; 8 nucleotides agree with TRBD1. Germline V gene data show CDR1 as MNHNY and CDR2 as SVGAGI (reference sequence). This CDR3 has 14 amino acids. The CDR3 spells CAISKTGENTEAFF. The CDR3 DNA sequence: TGTGCCATCAGTAAGACAGGGGAGAACACTGAAGCTTTCTTT.

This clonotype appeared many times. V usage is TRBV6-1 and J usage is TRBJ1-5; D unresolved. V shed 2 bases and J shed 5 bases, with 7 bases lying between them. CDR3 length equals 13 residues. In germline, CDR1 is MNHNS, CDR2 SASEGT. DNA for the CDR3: TGTGCCAGCAGTGAAAACGGTCATCAGCCCCAGCATTTT. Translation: CASSENGHQPQHF.

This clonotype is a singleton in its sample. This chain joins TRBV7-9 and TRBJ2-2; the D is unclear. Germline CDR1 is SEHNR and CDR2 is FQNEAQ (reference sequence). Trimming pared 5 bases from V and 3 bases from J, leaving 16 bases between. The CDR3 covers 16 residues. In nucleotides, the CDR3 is TGTGCCAGCAGCCTGAATGGGTATGGCTACACCGGGGAGCTGTTTTTT. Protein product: CASSLNGYGYTGELFF. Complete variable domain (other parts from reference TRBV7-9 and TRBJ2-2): DTGVSQNPRHKITKRGQNVTFRCDPISEHNRLYWYRQTLGQGPEFLTYFQNEAQLEKSRLLSDRFSAERPKGSFSTLEIQRTEQGDSAMYLCASSLNGYGYTGELFFGEGSRLTVL.

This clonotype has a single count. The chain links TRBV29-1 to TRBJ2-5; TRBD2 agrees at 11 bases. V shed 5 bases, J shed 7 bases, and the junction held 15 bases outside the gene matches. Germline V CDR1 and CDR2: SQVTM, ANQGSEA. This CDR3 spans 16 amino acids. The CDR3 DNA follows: TGCAGCGTTAGCCGGGCTAGCGGGGGGCCGTTCGGGACCCAGTACTTC. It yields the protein CSVSRASGGPFGTQYF.

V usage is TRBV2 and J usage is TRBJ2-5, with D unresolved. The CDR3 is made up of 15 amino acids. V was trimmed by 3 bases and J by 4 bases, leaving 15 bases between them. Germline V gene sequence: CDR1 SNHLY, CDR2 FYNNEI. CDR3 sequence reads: CASSDKGGWGETQYF. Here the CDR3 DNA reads TGTGCCAGCAGTGATAAGGGTGGATGGGGAGAGACCCAGTACTTC.

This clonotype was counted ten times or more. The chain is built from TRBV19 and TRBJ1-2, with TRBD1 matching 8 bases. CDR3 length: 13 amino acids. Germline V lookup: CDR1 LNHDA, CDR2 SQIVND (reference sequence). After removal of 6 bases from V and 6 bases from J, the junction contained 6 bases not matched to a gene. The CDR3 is CASRVQGANGYTF. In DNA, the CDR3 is TGTGCCAGTAGAGTCCAGGGGGCGAATGGCTACACCTTC.

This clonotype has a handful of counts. This CDR3 reads CASSQSTRALHF. The CDR3 region has the DNA TGTGCCAGCAGCCAAAGTACCCGGGCCCTCCACTTT. The chain links TRBV3-1 to TRBJ1-6; D not certain. The CDR3 runs to 12 residues. V dropped 2 bases and J dropped 14 bases, with 10 bases sitting between them. The germline gives CDR1 LGHDT, CDR2 YNNKEL (reference sequence).

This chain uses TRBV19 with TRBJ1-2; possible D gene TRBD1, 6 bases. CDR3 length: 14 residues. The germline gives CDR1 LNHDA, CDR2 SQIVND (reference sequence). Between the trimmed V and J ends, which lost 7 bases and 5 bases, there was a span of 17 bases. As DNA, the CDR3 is TGTGCCAGTACCCGAGGACAGATAACATATGGCTACACCTTC. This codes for CASTRGQITYGYTF.

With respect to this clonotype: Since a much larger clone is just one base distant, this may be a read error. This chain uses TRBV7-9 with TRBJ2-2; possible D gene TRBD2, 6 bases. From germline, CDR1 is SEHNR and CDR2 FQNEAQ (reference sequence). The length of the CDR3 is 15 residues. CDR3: CASSPQGRGGGELLF. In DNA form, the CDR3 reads TGTGCCAGCAGCCCCCAGGGTCGAGGCGGAGGGGAGCTGCTTTTT.

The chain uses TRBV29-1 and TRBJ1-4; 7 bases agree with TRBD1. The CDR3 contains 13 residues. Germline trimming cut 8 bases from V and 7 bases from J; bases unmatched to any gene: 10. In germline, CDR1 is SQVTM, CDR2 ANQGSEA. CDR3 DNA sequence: TGCAGCTTCAGTCAGGGGGTTGGTGAAAAACTGTTTTTT. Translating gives CSFSQGVGEKLFF.

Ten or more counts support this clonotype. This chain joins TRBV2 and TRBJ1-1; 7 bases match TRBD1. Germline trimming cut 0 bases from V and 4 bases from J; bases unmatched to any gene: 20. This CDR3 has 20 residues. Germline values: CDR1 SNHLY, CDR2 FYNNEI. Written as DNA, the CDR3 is TGTGCCAGCAGTGAAGCATCCGGGGACAGTCTTTCGAAGACTGGCACTGAAGCTTTCTTT. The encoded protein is CASSEASGDSLSKTGTEAFF.

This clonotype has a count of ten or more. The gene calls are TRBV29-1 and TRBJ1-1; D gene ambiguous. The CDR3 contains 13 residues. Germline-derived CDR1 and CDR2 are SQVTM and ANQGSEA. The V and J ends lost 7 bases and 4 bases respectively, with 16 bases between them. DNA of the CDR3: TGCAGCGCCACCCGGCCGTCATCCACTGAAGCTTTCTTT. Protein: CSATRPSSTEAFF.

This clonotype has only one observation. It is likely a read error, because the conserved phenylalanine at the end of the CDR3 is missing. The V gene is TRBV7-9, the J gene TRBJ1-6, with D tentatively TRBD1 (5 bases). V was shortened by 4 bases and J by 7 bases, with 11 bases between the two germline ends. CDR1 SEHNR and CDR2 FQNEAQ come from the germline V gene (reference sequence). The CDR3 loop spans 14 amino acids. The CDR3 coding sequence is TGTGCCAGCAGCTCCCAGGGAGGCAATTCACCCCTCCACTGT. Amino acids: CASSSQGGNSPLHC.

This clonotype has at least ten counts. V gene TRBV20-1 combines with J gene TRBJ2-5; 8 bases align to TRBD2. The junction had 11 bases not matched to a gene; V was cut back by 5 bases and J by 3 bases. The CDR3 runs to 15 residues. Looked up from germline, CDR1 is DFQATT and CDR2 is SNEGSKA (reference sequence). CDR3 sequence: CSAQAPGTREETQYF. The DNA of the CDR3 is TGCAGTGCTCAAGCACCGGGGACTAGAGAAGAGACCCAGTACTTC.

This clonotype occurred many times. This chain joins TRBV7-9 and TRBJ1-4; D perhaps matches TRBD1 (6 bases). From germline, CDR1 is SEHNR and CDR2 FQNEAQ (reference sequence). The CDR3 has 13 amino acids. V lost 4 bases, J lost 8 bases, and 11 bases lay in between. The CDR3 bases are TGTGCCAGCAGCTCGGGGGACACCGAAAAACTGTTTTTT. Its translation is CASSSGDTEKLFF. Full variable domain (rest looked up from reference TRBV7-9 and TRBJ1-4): DTGVSQNPRHKITKRGQNVTFRCDPISEHNRLYWYRQTLGQGPEFLTYFQNEAQLEKSRLLSDRFSAERPKGSFSTLEIQRTEQGDSAMYLCASSSGDTEKLFFGSGTQLSVL.

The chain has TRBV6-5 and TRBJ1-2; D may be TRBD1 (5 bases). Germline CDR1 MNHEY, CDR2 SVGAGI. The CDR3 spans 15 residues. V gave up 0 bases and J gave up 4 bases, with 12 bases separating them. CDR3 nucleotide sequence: TGTGCCAGCAGTTACTCGATATCGGGGGTCTATGGCTACACCTTC. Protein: CASSYSISGVYGYTF.

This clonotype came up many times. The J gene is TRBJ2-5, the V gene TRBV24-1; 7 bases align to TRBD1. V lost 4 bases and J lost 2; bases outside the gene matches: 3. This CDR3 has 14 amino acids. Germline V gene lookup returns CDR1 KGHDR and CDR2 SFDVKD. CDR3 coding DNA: TGTGCCACCAGTGAACCGGGACAGCAAGAGACCCAGTACTTC. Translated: CATSEPGQQETQYF.

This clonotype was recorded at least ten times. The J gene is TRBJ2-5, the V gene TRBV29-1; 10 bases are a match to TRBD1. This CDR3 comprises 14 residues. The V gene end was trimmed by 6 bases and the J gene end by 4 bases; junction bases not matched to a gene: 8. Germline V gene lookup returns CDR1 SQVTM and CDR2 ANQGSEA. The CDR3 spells CSVASTGGGETQYF. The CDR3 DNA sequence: TGCAGCGTAGCCTCGACAGGGGGCGGAGAGACCCAGTACTTC. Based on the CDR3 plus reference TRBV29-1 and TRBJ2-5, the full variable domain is SAVISQKPSRDICQRGTSLTIQCQVDSQVTMMFWYRQQPGQSLTLIATANQGSEATYESGFVIDKFPISRPNLTFSTLTVSNMSPEDSSIYLCSVASTGGGETQYFGPGTRLLVL.

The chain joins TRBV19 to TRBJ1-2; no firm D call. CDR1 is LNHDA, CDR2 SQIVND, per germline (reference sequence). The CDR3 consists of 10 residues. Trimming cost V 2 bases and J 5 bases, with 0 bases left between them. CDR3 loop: CASSIYGYTF. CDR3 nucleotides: TGTGCCAGTAGTATATATGGCTACACCTTC.

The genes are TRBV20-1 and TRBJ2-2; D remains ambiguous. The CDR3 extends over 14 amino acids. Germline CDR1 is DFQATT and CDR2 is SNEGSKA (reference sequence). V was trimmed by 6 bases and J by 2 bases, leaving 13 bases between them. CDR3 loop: CSATEMGNTGELFF. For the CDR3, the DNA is TGCAGTGCCACCGAAATGGGTAACACCGGGGAGCTGTTTTTT.

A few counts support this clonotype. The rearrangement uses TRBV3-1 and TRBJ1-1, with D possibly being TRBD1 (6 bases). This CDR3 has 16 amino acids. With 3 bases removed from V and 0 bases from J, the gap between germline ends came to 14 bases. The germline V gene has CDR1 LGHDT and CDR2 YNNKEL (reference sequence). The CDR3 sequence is CASSHHLRGLNTEAFF. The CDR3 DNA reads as TGTGCCAGCAGCCACCACCTCAGGGGATTGAACACTGAAGCTTTCTTT.